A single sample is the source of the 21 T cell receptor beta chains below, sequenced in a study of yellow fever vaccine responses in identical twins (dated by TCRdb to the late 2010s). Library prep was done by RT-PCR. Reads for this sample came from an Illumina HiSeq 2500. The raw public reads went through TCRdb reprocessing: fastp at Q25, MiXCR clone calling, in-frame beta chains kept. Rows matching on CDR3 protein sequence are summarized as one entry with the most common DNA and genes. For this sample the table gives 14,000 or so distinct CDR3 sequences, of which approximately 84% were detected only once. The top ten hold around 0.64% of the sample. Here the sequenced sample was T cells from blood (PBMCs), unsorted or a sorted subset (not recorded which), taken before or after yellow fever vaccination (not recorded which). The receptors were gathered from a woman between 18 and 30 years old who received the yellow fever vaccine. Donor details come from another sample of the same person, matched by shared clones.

In DNA, the CDR3 is TGTGCCAGCAGCTCACCACAGGGACTGCCTAATGAGCAGTTCTTC. This sequence encodes CASSSPQGLPNEQFF. The gene calls are TRBV11-2 and TRBJ2-1; D tentatively fits TRBD1 or TRBD2 (6 bases each). From germline, CDR1 is SGHAT and CDR2 FQNNGV. V lost 4 bases and J lost 7, with 17 bases in between. The CDR3 sequence is 15 residues long.

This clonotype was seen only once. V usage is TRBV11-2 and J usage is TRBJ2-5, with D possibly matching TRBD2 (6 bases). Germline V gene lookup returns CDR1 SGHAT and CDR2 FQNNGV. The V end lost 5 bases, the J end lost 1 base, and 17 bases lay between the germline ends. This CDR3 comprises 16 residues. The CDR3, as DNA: TGTGCCAGCAGCCCGAAACGGACTACAATCCAAGAGACCCAGTACTTC. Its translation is CASSPKRTTIQETQYF.

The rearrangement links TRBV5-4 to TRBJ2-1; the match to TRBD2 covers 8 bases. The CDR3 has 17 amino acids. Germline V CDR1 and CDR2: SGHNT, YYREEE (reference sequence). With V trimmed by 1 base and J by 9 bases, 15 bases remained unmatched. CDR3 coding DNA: TGTGCCAGCAGCTTGCCAACTAGCGGACAGAATAGTCGTGAGCAGTTCTTC. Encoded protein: CASSLPTSGQNSREQFF.

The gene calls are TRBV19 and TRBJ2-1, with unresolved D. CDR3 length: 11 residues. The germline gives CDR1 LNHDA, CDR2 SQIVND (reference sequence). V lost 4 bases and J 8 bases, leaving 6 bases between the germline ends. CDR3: CASSSIYEQFF. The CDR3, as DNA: TGTGCCAGTAGTAGCATCTATGAGCAGTTCTTC.

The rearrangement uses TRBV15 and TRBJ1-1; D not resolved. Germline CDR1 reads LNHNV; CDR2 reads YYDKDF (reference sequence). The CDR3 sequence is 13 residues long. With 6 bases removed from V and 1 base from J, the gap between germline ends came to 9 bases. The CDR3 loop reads CATRLMGNTEAFF. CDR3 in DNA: TGTGCCACCAGGTTGATGGGGAACACTGAAGCTTTCTTT.

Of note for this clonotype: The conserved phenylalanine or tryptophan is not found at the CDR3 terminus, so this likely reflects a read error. CDR3 sequence (DNA): TGTGCCAGCAGTGAGGGGTGGACAGGGGAGGAGACCCAGTACCTC. It is translated as CASSEGWTGEETQYL. V gene TRBV2 combines with J gene TRBJ2-5; TRBD1 matches 9 bases. Germline assignment: CDR1 SNHLY and CDR2 FYNNEI. V was pared by 3 bases and J by 5 bases, with 7 bases of the junction left unmatched. This CDR3 is built from 15 residues.

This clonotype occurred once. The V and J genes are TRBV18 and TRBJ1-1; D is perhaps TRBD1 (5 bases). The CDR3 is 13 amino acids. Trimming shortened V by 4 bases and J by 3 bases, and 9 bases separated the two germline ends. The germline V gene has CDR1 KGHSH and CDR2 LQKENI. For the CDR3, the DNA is TGTGCCAGCTCACTTGAAGGGGACACTGAAGCTTTCTTT. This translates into CASSLEGDTEAFF.

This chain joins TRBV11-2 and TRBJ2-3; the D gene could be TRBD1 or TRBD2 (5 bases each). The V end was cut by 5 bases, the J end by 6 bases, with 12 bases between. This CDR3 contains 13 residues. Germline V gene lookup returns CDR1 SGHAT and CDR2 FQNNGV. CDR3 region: CASSTRGQDTQYF. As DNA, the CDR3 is TGTGCCAGCAGCACCCGGGGCCAGGATACGCAGTATTTT.

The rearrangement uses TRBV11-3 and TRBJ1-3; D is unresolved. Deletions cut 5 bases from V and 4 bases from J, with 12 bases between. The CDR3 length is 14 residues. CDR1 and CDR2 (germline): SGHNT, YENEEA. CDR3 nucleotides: TGTGCCAGCAGCCCCACTACCCCCGGAAACACCATATATTTT. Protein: CASSPTTPGNTIYF.

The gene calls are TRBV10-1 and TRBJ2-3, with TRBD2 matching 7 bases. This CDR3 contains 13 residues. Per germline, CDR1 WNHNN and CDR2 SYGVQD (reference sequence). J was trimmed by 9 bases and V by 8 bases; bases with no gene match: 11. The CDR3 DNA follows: TGCGCCAGCTCGGGGGGAGGCCCGGGGACGCAGTATTTT. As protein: CASSGGGPGTQYF.

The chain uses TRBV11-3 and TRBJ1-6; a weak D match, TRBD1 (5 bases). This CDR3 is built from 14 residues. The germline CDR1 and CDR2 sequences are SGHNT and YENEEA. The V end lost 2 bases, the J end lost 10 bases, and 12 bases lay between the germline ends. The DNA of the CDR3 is TGTGCCAGCAGCTTAATCAGGGTTGGGTCACCCCTCCACTTT. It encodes CASSLIRVGSPLHF.

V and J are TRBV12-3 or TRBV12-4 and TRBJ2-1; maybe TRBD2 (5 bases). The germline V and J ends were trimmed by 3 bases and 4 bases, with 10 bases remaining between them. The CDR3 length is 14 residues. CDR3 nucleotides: TGTGCCAGCAGTTTCCGACTACTATACAATGAGCAGTTCTTC. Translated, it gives CASSFRLLYNEQFF.

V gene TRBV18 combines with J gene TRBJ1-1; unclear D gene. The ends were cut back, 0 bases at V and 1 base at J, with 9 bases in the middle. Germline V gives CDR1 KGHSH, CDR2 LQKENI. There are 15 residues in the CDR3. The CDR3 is CASSPPVRGNTEAFF. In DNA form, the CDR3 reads TGTGCCAGCTCACCACCCGTCCGGGGGAACACTGAAGCTTTCTTT.

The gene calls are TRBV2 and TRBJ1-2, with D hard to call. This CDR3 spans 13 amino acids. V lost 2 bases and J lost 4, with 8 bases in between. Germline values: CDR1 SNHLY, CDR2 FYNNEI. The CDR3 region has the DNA TGTGCCAGCAGTGAATCAGGTGGCTATGGCTACACCTTC. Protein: CASSESGGYGYTF.

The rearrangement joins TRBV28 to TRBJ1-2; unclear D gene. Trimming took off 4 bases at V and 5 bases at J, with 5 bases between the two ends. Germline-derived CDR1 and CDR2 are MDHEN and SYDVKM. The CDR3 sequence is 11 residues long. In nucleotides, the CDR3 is TGTGCCAGCAGTTGGATATATGGCTACACCTTC. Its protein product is CASSWIYGYTF.

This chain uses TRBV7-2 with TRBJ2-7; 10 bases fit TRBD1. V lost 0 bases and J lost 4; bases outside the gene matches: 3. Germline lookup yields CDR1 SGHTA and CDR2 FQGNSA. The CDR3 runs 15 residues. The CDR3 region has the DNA TGTGCCAGCAGCTTAGCGTGGGACAGGGGTTACGAGCAGTACTTC. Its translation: CASSLAWDRGYEQYF.

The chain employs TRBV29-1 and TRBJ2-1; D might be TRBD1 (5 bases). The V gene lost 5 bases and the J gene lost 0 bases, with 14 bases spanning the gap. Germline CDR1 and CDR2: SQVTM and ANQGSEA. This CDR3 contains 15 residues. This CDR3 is CSVSEDTRSYNEQFF. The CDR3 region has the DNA TGCAGCGTTTCAGAGGACACCCGCTCCTACAATGAGCAGTTCTTC.

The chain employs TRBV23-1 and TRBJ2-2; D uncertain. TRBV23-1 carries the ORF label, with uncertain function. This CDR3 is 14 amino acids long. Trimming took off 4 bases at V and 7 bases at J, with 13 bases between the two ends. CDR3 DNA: TGCGCCAGCAGTCCTGACACTCCGGACGGGGAGCTGTTTTTT. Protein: CASSPDTPDGELFF.

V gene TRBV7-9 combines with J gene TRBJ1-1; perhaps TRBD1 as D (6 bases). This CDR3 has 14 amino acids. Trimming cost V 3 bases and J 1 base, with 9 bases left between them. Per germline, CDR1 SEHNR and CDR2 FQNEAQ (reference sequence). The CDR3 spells CASSFNRENTEAFF. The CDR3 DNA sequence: TGTGCCAGCAGCTTTAACAGGGAGAACACTGAAGCTTTCTTT.

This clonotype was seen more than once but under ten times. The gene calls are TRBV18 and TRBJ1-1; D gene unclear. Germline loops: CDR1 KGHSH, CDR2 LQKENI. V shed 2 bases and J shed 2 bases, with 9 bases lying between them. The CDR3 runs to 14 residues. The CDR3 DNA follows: TGTGCCAGCTCACCATCCAGGACTAACACTGAAGCTTTCTTT. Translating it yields CASSPSRTNTEAFF.

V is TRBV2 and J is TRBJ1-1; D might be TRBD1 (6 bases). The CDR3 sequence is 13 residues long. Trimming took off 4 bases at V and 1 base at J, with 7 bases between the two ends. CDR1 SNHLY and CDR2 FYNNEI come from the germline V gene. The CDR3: CASSGGQNTEAFF. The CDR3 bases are TGTGCCAGCAGTGGGGGACAGAACACTGAAGCTTTCTTT.